This T cell receptor (beta chain) is drawn from a study of control samples from healthy donors and cancer patients. The protocol was immunoSEQ multiplex PCR, while the TCRdb copy is restricted to in-frame clones and leaves out a portion. The repertoire holds over 150,000 clones, about 94% seen once, with about 5.2% in the top ten. The CDR3 is 13 residues long. CDR1 is KGHDR, CDR2 SFDVKD, per germline. Trimming left V 3 bases short and J 7 bases short, with 11 bases between. The chain employs TRBV24-1 and TRBJ2-5; D call uncertain. The receptor was derived from a man between 40 and 49 years old in good health. The sample consisted of blood. In nucleotides, the CDR3 is TGTGCCACCAGTGATCCCAACGGCGGGACCCAGTACTTC. It codes for CATSDPNGGTQYF.